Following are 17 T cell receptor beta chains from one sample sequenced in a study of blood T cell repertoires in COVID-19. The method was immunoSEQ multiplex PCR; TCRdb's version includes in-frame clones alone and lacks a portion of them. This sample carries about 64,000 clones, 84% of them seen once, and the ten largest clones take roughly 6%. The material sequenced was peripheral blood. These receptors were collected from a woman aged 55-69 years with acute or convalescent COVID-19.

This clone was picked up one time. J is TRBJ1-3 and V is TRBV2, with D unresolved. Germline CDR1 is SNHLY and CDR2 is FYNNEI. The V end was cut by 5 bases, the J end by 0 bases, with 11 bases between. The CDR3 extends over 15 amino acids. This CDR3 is CASSKDSSSGNTIYF. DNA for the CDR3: TGTGCCAGCAGTAAGGACTCGAGCTCTGGAAACACCATATATTTT.

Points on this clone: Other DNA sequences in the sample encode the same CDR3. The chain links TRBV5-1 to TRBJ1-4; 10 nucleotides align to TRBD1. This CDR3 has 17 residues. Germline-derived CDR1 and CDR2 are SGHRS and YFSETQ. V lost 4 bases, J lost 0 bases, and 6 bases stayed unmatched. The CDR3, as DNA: TGCGCCAGCAGCCCAGGGACAGGGGTTGCAACTAATGAAAAACTGTTTTTT. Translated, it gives CASSPGTGVATNEKLFF. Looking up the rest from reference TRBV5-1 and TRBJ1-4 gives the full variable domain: KAGVTQTPRYLIKTRGQQVTLSCSPISGHRSVSWYQQTPGQGLQFLFEYFSETQRNKGNFPGRFSGRQFSNSRSEMNVSTLELGDSALYLCASSPGTGVATNEKLFFGSGTQLSVL.

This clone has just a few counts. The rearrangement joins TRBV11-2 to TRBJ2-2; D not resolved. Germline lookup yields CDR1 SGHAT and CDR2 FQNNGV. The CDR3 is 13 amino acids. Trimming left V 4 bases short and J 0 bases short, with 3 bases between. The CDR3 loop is CASSYSNTGELFF. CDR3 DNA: TGTGCCAGCAGCTACTCGAACACCGGGGAGCTGTTTTTT. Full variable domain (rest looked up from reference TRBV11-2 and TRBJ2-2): EAGVAQSPRYKIIEKRQSVAFWCNPISGHATLYWYQQILGQGPKLLIQFQNNGVVDDSQLPKDRFSAERLKGVDSTLKIQPAKLEDSAVYLCASSYSNTGELFFGEGSRLTVL.

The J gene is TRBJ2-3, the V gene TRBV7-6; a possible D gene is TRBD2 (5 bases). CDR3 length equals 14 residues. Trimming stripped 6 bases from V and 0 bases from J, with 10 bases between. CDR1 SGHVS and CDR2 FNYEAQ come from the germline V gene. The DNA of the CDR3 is TGTGCCAGCAGGCGGGCGGTTAGCACAGATACGCAGTATTTT. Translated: CASRRAVSTDTQYF.

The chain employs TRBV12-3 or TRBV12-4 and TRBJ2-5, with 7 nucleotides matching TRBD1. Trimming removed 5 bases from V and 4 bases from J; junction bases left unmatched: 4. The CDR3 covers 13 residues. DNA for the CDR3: TGTGCCAGCAGTCCACAGGGGCGAGAGACCCAGTACTTC. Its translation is CASSPQGRETQYF.

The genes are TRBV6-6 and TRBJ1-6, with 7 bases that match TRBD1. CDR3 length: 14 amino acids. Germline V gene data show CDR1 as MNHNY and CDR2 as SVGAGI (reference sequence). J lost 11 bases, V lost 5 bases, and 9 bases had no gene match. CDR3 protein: CASSDGTVNPPLHF. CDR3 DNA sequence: TGTGCCAGCAGTGACGGGACAGTGAACCCACCCCTCCACTTT.

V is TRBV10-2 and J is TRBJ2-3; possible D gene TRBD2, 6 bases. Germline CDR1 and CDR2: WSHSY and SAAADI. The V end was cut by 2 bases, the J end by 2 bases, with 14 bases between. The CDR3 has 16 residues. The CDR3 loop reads CASSEERAASTDTQYF. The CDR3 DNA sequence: TGCGCCAGCAGTGAGGAGCGGGCAGCCTCCACAGATACGCAGTATTTT.

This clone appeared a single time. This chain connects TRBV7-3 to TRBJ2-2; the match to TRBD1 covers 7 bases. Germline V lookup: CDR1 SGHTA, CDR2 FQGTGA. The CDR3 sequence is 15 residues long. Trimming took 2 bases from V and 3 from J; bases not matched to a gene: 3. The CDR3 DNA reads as TGTGCCAGCAGCTTAGAAGGGGGCGACACCGGGGAGCTGTTTTTT. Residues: CASSLEGGDTGELFF.

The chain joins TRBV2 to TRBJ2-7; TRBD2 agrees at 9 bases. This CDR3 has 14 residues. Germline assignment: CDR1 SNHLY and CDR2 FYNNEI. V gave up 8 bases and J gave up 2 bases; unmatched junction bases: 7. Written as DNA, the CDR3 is TGTGCCAGCCACAACGGACTAGCGACCTACGAGCAGTACTTC. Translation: CASHNGLATYEQYF.

The DNA for the CDR3 is TGTGCCAGCAGTGGAGGGACAACCAGGAATCAGCCCCAGCATTTT. It codes for CASSGGTTRNQPQHF. The chain couples TRBV2 to TRBJ1-5, with TRBD1 as a possible D gene (6 bases). Trimming cost V 4 bases and J 4 bases, with 14 bases left between them. The CDR3 runs to 15 residues. Germline lookup yields CDR1 SNHLY and CDR2 FYNNEI.

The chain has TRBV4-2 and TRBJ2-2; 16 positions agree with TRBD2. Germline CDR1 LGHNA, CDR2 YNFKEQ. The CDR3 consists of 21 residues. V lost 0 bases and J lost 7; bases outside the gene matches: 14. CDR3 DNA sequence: TGTGCCAGCAGCCAAGATATACCGGGACTAGCGGGGGGGCGCGGTAACGGGGAGCTGTTTTTT. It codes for CASSQDIPGLAGGRGNGELFF.

The DNA of the CDR3 is TGTGCCAGCACCAAAAACGGGGCTAGCGGGGGGCCCAAAGAGACCCAGTACTTC. Translating gives CASTKNGASGGPKETQYF. This chain uses TRBV27 with TRBJ2-5; 11 bases are a match to TRBD2. The CDR3 has 18 residues. Per the germline V gene, CDR1 is MNHEY and CDR2 is SMNVEV (reference sequence). Trimming took 7 bases from V and 3 from J; bases not matched to a gene: 16.

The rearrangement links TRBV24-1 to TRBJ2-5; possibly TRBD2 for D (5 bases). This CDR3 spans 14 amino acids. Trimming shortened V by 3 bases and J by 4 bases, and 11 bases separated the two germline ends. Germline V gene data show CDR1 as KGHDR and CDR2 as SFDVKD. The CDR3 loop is CATSDPKEVETQYF. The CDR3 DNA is TGTGCCACCAGTGATCCAAAGGAGGTAGAGACCCAGTACTTC.

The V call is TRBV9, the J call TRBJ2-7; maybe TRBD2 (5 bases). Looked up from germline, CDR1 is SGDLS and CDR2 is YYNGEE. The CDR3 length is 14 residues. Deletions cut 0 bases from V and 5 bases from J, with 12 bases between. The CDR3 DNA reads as TGTGCCAGCAGCGTAGTCTTCGATAGCGACGAGCAGTACTTC. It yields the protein CASSVVFDSDEQYF.

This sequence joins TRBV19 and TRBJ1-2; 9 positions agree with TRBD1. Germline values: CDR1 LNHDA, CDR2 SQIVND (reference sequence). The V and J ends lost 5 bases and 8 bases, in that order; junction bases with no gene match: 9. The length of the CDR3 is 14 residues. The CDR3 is CASSPGTGKGGYTF. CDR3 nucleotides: TGTGCCAGTAGTCCCGGGACAGGGAAGGGAGGCTACACCTTC.

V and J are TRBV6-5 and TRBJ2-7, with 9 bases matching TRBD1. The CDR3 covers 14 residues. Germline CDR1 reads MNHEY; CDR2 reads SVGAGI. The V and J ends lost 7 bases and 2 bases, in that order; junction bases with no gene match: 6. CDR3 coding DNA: TGTGCCAGCACCTCGGACAGGGGAACCTACGAGCAGTACTTC. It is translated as CASTSDRGTYEQYF.

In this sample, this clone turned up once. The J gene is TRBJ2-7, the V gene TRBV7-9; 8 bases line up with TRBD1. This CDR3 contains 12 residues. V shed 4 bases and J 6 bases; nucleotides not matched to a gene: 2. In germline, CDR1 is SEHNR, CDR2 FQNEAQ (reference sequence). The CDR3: CASSSGQGEQYF. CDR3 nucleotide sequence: TGTGCCAGCAGCTCCGGACAGGGCGAGCAGTACTTC.